Below, 10 T cell receptor beta chains from the same sample are listed, as sequenced in a study of blood T cells in healthy people across ages. A second PCR, run for roughly 7 to 12 cycles, used a sample-barcoded 5' primer plus a J-beta primer mix. TCRdb re-analysed the 5' RACE reads in MiXCR, keeping a single row per CDR3 protein. The sample contains some 1 million distinct CDR3 sequences, 45% of which appear only once. Sequencing used blood. These receptor sequences come from a woman aged 55-69 years in good health.

The chain carries TRBV19 and TRBJ2-3, with D unresolved. V was clipped by 0 bases and J by 7 bases, with 8 bases between them. The CDR3 loop spans 13 amino acids. Germline values: CDR1 LNHDA, CDR2 SQIVND (reference sequence). CDR3 in DNA: TGTGCCAGTAGTATAGATGGAACGCATACGCAGTATTTT. This codes for CASSIDGTHTQYF.

V gene TRBV9 combines with J gene TRBJ1-2; D is unclear. The V end lost 3 bases, the J end lost 7 bases, and 16 bases lay between the germline ends. From germline, CDR1 is SGDLS and CDR2 YYNGEE. The CDR3 totals 14 residues. This CDR3 reads CASSGSTSRGGYTF. CDR3 nucleotide sequence: TGTGCCAGCAGCGGAAGCACCTCTCGGGGTGGCTACACCTTC.

The sample holds a few counts of this clonotype. This chain connects TRBV6-4 to TRBJ2-7, with a tentative D call TRBD2 (6 bases). The length of the CDR3 is 14 residues. V was pared by 6 bases and J by 0 bases, with 12 bases between. Germline V gives CDR1 MRHNA, CDR2 SNTAGT. The CDR3 region is CASRLARTSYEQYF. CDR3 nucleotides: TGTGCCAGCAGACTAGCCCGTACCTCCTACGAGCAGTACTTC.

This clonotype was counted only a few times. The rearrangement uses TRBV7-9 and TRBJ2-7; no clear D. CDR1 is SEHNR, CDR2 FQNEAQ, per germline (reference sequence). Trimming cost V 0 bases and J 3 bases, with 12 bases left between them. CDR3 length: 15 residues. As DNA, the CDR3 is TGTGCCAGCAGCTTAGCGGACCAGAAAGTCTACGAGCAGTACTTC. This sequence encodes CASSLADQKVYEQYF.

This clonotype was seen only a few times. The gene calls are TRBV14 and TRBJ2-5; the match to TRBD2 covers 14 bases. V shed 4 bases and J 4 bases; nucleotides not matched to a gene: 5. This CDR3 spans 16 amino acids. Germline V gene data show CDR1 as SGHDN and CDR2 as FVKESK. CDR3 in DNA: TGTGCCAGCAGCCGCAGACTAGCGGGAGGGCCAGAGACCCAGTACTTC. This encodes CASSRRLAGGPETQYF.

This CDR3 is CASSLDLGSETQYF. CDR3 bases: TGTGCCAGCAGCCTCGATTTGGGGTCCGAGACCCAGTACTTC. The V call is TRBV5-8, the J call TRBJ2-5; D remains ambiguous. V gave up 4 bases and J gave up 5 bases, with 15 bases separating them. From germline, CDR1 is SGHTS and CDR2 YDEGEE. The CDR3 covers 14 residues.

This chain connects TRBV7-9 to TRBJ2-5, with D possibly TRBD1 on 6 matching bases. From germline, CDR1 is SEHNR and CDR2 FQNEAQ (reference sequence). The length of the CDR3 is 13 residues. V lost 6 bases and J lost 2, with 10 bases in between. This CDR3 reads CASRAGVQETQYF. For the CDR3, the DNA is TGTGCCAGCAGAGCAGGGGTACAAGAGACCCAGTACTTC.

The rearrangement joins TRBV18 to TRBJ2-5; 7 bases map to TRBD2. V lost 8 bases to trimming and J lost 1 base; unmatched junction nucleotides: 10. There are 15 residues in the CDR3. Germline-derived CDR1 and CDR2 are KGHSH and LQKENI. The CDR3 DNA reads as TGTGCCAGCACAAAGCGGGAATCGTCCCAAGAGACCCAGTACTTC. The encoded protein is CASTKRESSQETQYF.

The chain couples TRBV7-2 to TRBJ2-1; TRBD1 matches 10 bases. This CDR3 is built from 15 residues. With V trimmed by 5 bases and J by 5 bases, 6 bases remained unmatched. The germline gives CDR1 SGHTA, CDR2 FQGNSA. In DNA form, the CDR3 reads TGTGCCAGCAGCCCGTGGACAGGGGGTCACAATGAGCAGTTCTTC. It codes for CASSPWTGGHNEQFF.

This clonotype was observed a handful of times. The chain couples TRBV27 to TRBJ2-7; weak D call: TRBD2 (6 bases). V dropped 6 bases and J dropped 7 bases, with 19 bases sitting between them. Per germline, CDR1 MNHEY and CDR2 SMNVEV (reference sequence). The CDR3 contains 14 residues. The CDR3 loop reads CASSQRASYNEQYF. CDR3 DNA: TGTGCCAGCAGCCAGCGGGCTTCCTACAATGAGCAGTACTTC.